This record covers a single T cell receptor beta chain. No antigen is known for it. No much larger clone exists at a distance of one base, and base qualities are not known. This sample is drawn from a study of blood T cell repertoires in COVID-19 (TCRdb year 2020). For context, the study as a whole: Samples covering the acute and convalescent phases of COVID-19 were provided by collaborators in the United States, Italy and Spain. A de-identified subject ID, COVID-19 status, age in years and sex were almost always included in the sample metadata. The material from the prospective study consisted of cDNA or gDNA derived from T cells, B-cell-depleted T cells, or PBMCs. The repertoires were released in a freely available public database intended as a resource for research on the immune response to SARS-CoV-2. The samples were drawn from two sources: the first 160 participants of the ongoing ImmuneRACE study, and 1,254 subjects contributed by 6 global collaborators. Subjects who had been exposed to COVID-19, were actively infected with it, or had recovered from it provided the deeply sampled blood TCRbeta repertoires that made up the dataset. Where HLA class I and class II types were available, the types were taken from metadata supplied by the sample provider, not from assay-based typing. Results and caveats for the whole study, not just this receptor: The amount of clinical and demographic metadata varied by source and participant and was provided uncurated.

The immunoSEQ Assay, a bias-controlled multiplex PCR, was used to amplify TCRbeta CDR3 regions from genomic DNA. In the original analysis: The number of nucleated cells in each sample was estimated from the amplification of reference gene primers within the assay. To quantify the absolute abundance of each unique TCRbeta CDR3 rearrangement, sequence reads were collapsed and filtered. Productive Simpson clonality was computed per sample as the square root of Simpson's diversity index over productive rearrangements. The clones in this table, taken by TCRdb from immuneACCESS, are in-frame only. Not every clone is retained; where verified, under half of the shortfall comes from an unresolved V gene, and the cause of the rest is unknown. V, J and clone size were drawn from that table, and D and trimming were deduced from the DNA. Here the sample has over 200,000 clones; around 90% occur a single time. The top ten hold just under 0.8% of the sample.

Taken from cysteine to phenylalanine, the CDR3 has 15 residues. The only DNA kept is the CDR3, 45 bases in frame from the first base. From the germline V gene, CDR1 is ENHRY and CDR2 is SYGVKD. V has 3 bases trimmed and J has 4 bases trimmed; junction bases matching no gene number 8. Whole blood was collected in K2EDTA tubes by collaborating institutions according to the institutions' own protocols. Collaborator samples were shipped for TCRbeta analysis as frozen whole blood, isolated PBMCs, or DNA extracted from either sample type. This TCR derives from a woman in her 30s with acute or convalescent COVID-19. Material: peripheral blood. This receptor chain uses TRBV10-3 and TRBJ2-5; TRBD1 matches 7 bases in the middle. The sequenced DNA is TGTGCCATCAGTGACGTGGTACAGGGGAGAGAGACCCAGTACTTC. It translates as CAISDVVQGRETQYF.